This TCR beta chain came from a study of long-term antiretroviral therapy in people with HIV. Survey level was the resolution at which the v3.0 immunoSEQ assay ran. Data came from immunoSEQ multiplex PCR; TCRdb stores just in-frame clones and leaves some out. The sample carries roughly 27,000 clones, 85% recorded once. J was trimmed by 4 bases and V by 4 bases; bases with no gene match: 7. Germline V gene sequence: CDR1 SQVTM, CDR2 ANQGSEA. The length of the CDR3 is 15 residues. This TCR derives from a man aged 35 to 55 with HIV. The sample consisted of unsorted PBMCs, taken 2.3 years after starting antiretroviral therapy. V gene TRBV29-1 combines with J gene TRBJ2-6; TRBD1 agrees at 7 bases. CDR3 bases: TGCAGCGTTGCCGGGACAGCCCGGGGGGCCAACGTCCTGACTTTC. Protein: CSVAGTARGANVLTF.